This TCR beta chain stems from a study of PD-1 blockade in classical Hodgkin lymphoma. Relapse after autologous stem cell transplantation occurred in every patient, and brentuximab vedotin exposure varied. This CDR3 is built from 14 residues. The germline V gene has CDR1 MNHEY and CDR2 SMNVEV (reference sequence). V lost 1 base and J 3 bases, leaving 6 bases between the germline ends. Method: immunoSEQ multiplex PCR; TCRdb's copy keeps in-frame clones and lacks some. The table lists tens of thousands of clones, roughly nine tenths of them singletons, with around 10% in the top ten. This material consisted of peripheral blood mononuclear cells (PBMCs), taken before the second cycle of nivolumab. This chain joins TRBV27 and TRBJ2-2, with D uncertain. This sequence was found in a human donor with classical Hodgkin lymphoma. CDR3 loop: CASSLLGHTGELFF. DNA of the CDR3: TGTGCCAGCAGTTTATTAGGGCACACCGGGGAGCTGTTTTTT.